This T cell receptor beta chain was recovered during a study of blood T cell repertoires in COVID-19. At the level of the study: The United States, Italy and Spain provided the acute and convalescent COVID-19 samples.

The table lists this clone with a few counts. V shed 4 bases and J shed 4 bases, with 15 bases lying between them. CDR1 is SEHNR and CDR2 is FQNEAQ in the germline V gene (reference sequence). This CDR3 comprises 15 residues. Sequencing used immunoSEQ multiplex PCR; TCRdb keeps in-frame clones, though not all of them. The repertoire holds roughly 150,000 clones, with about four fifths as singletons. The chain uses TRBV7-9 and TRBJ2-3; D is unresolved. The sequence came from a human donor with acute or convalescent COVID-19. The donor label of this sample is uncertain. The specimen sequenced was peripheral blood. The CDR3 reads CASSSRLAWADTQYF. CDR3 nucleotides: TGTGCCAGCAGCTCGAGACTGGCCTGGGCAGATACGCAGTATTTT.